The clone carrying this T cell receptor (beta chain) was observed a few times. The antigen is unknown. This sample is part of a study of CD8+ T cells in alopecia areata. Overall study: For the treated group, dosing was oral tofacitinib at 5 to 10 mg twice daily. By percentage of affected scalp area, the severity of treated patients was scored.

Notes on the study in general: Throughout tofacitinib, many expanded lesional clones continued to persist in scalp and blood.

Treatment defined: oral pan-JAK inhibitor, 5-10 mg twice daily. The sequencing template was cDNA reverse transcribed from extracted RNA. Clones were sequenced by immunoSEQ multiplex PCR, and TCRdb holds only the in-frame ones, with some missing. The data show 120,000 to 150,000 clones, roughly four fifths seen once. The clonotype was recovered from a human donor with alopecia areata. This specimen consisted of CD8+ T cells sorted from blood, obtained at week 4, from a patient treated with tofacitinib.

The DNA of the CDR3 is TGTGCCTCACAGGGTGATACGGGCATTCAGTACTTC. It is translated as CASQGDTGIQYF. The rearrangement uses TRBV30 and TRBJ2-4, with D perhaps matching TRBD1 (6 bases). This CDR3 has 12 residues. Germline CDR1 is GTSNPN and CDR2 is SVGIG (reference sequence). V lost 7 bases and J lost 9, with 16 bases in between.